The present TCR beta chain was sequenced within a study of T cell repertoires in cytomegalovirus infection. Study overall: Based on public TCR beta signatures, there were indications of CMV infection and of a matching HLA type. Whole-study results and caveats: Using cumulative public TCR beta family frequency, the authors identified those who carried CMV together with the relevant HLA.

Germline CDR1 reads SGDLS; CDR2 reads YYNGEE. V was pared by 0 bases and J by 1 base, with 7 bases between. This CDR3 region has 14 residues. This clonotype turned up a few times. Its antigen is still unknown. Using its own MiXCR run on the reads, TCRdb lists one record per CDR3 protein. This table has about 770,000 distinct CDR3 sequences, under 35% appearing once. The receptor's source is a human donor in good health (CMV status not recorded). Some clones in this sample may be carry-over from other donors' samples. The chain couples TRBV9 to TRBJ1-1, with a possible D match to TRBD1 (6 bases). The specimen comprised cultured CD8+ T cells from PBMCs, sampled from culture after CMV antigen stimulation. CDR3 sequence: CASSVAGANTEAFF. CDR3 nucleotide sequence: TGTGCCAGCAGCGTAGCAGGGGCGAACACTGAAGCTTTCTTT. Full variable domain (rest looked up from reference TRBV9 and TRBJ1-1): DSGVTQTPKHLITATGQRVTLRCSPRSGDLSVYWYQQSLDQGLQFLIQYYNGEERAKGNILERFSAQQFPDLHSELNLSSLELGDSALYFCASSVAGANTEAFFGQGTRLTVV.